What follows describes a single T cell receptor beta chain. This clone appeared a few times. The antigen this receptor binds is unknown. No much larger clone is present one base from it, and per-base qualities are unavailable. Collaborating institutions collected whole blood in K2EDTA tubes following their own protocols. For TCRbeta analysis, collaborators shipped samples in one of three forms: frozen whole blood, isolated PBMCs, or DNA extracted from either of those sample types. These data originate in a study of blood T cell repertoires in COVID-19 (dated by TCRdb to 2020 to 2021). Background on the whole study: The collaborator samples originated in the United States, Italy and Spain and spanned the acute and convalescent phases of COVID-19. The prospective study material was composed of cDNA or gDNA derived from T cells, B-cell-depleted T cells, or PBMCs. Deeply sampled blood TCRbeta repertoires from subjects exposed to, actively infected with, or recovered from COVID-19 were included in the dataset. The repertoires were released in a freely available public database intended as a resource for research on the immune response to SARS-CoV-2. The samples were drawn from the first 160 participants of the ongoing ImmuneRACE study and from some 1,300 subjects provided by 6 global collaborators. Nearly every sample came with metadata listing a de-identified subject ID, COVID-19 status, age in years and sex. Where available, HLA class I and class II types were taken from metadata supplied by the sample provider and were not determined by assay-based typing.

CDR1 and CDR2 were assigned from the germline V gene as MRHNA and SNTAGT. Taken from cysteine to phenylalanine, the CDR3 has 17 residues. This entry keeps only the CDR3 DNA: 51 bases, framed from base 1. From V the trimming removes 0 bases and from J it removes 7 bases, while the gene matches leave 9 bases of the junction unaccounted for. Here is what the overall study found, with its caveats: How much clinical and demographic metadata was included differed by source and by participant, and the metadata was provided uncurated.

TCRbeta CDR3 regions were amplified from genomic DNA using the immunoSEQ Assay, a bias-controlled multiplex PCR. The paper's processing steps were these. The number of nucleated cells in each sample was estimated by amplification of reference gene primers within the assay. Sequence reads were collapsed and filtered to measure the absolute abundance of every unique TCRbeta CDR3 rearrangement. For each sample, productive Simpson clonality was calculated by taking the square root of Simpson's diversity index across productive rearrangements. Entries here come from immuneACCESS through TCRdb and include only in-frame sequences with V and J called. Some clones fail to appear in such tables; in the studies checked, an unresolved V gene covers under half of the shortfall, and the cause of the remainder is unknown. The V and J calls and clone size were taken over from that table, and D and trimming were inferred from the DNA. In all, the sample holds approximately 150,000 clones, and around 82% of those were seen once. The ten largest clones represent 11% of the sample.

Sequencing was carried out using peripheral blood. The clonotype was recovered from a man between 60 and 70 years old with active or convalescent COVID-19. The rearrangement joined TRBV6-4 to TRBJ1-6; TRBD1 matches 7 bases in the middle. The CDR3 region reads CASSDSDRVWRNSPLHF. The DNA reads TGTGCCAGCAGTGACTCTGACAGGGTATGGCGGAATTCACCCCTCCACTTT.